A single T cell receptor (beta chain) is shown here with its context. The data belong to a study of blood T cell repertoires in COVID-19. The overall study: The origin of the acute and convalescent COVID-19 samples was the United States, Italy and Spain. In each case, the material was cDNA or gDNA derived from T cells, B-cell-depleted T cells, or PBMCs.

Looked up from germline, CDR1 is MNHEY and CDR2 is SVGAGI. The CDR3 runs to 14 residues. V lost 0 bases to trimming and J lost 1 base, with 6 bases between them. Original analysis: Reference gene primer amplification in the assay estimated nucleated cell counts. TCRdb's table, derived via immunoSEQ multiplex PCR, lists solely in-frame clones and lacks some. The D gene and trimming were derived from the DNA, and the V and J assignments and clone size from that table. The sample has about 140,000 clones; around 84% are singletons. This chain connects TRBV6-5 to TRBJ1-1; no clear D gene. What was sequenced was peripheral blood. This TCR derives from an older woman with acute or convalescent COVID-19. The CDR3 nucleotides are TGTGCCAGCAGTTACTCAATAGAGAACACTGAAGCTTTCTTT. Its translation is CASSYSIENTEAFF.